This T cell receptor (beta chain) was documented in a study of OX40 agonist ivuxolimab in advanced cancers. Autoimmune disease history or systemic immunosuppression led to patients being barred. On this clone: Its antigen remains unknown.

With 4 bases removed from V and 5 bases from J, the gap between germline ends came to 9 bases. The germline V gene encodes CDR1 SGHRS and CDR2 YFSETQ. This CDR3 has 12 residues. Clones were read by immunoSEQ multiplex PCR, and TCRdb kept only the in-frame ones, dropping some. The table has some 62,000 clones, about 90% seen once; the top ten hold approximately 5.2%. Overall study findings and caveats: The antigen specificity of the peripheral T cells (those that were expanded) was not determined.

The TCR was taken from an adult with an advanced solid tumor such as melanoma, head and neck, liver or kidney cancer. The V call is TRBV5-1, the J call TRBJ2-5; no clear D. Specimen: CD4+ or CD8+ T cells sorted from blood, collected in a trial of the OX40 agonist ivuxolimab. DNA of the CDR3: TGCGCCAGCAGCCCGGATACTGAGACCCAGTACTTC. Its protein product is CASSPDTETQYF.